The 9 T cell receptor beta chains listed next were all sequenced from one sample in a study of T-cell memory formation after mild COVID-19 (dated by TCRdb to the early 2020s). Preparation of the library involved 5' RACE. Reads for this sample came from an Illumina NovaSeq 6000. Using fastp trimming at Q25 and MiXCR clonotype assembly, TCRdb reanalyzed the public sequencing data and kept in-frame beta chains. Duplicate CDR3 protein sequences are folded into a single record with the most common DNA and genes. The sample has approximately 54,000 distinct CDR3 sequences on record, 12% of them singletons. The biggest ten clones account for approximately 23% of the sample. Sequenced input: PBMCs or a T cell subset sorted from them (not recorded which). These receptors were obtained from a young man who had mild COVID-19 (a few samples of this study predate the infection). The sample titles of this study are shuffled in the database, so cell type and time point are left out; the donor was told from shared clones.

The chain uses TRBV16 and TRBJ1-5; D is possibly TRBD1 (5 bases). Germline-derived CDR1 and CDR2 are KGHSY and FQNENV. V lost 4 bases to trimming and J lost 2 bases, with 9 bases between them. This CDR3 has 14 residues. The chain's CDR3 is CASSLLGGNQPQHF. The DNA for the CDR3 is TGTGCCAGCAGCCTTCTGGGGGGCAATCAGCCCCAGCATTTT. The whole variable domain, filled in from reference TRBV16 and TRBJ1-5, reads GEEVAQTPKHLVRGEGQKAKLYCAPIKGHSYVFWYQQVLKNEFKFLISFQNENVFDETGMPKERFSAKCLPNSPCSLEIQATKLEDSAVYFCASSLLGGNQPQHFGDGTRLSIL.

V is TRBV5-8 and J is TRBJ2-5, with 7 bases aligning to TRBD1. CDR3 length equals 15 residues. V lost 3 bases and J lost 2; bases outside the gene matches: 7. CDR1 and CDR2 (germline): SGHTS, YDEGEE. The CDR3: CASSSWTGSQETQYF. CDR3 sequence (DNA): TGTGCCAGCAGCTCGTGGACAGGATCTCAAGAGACCCAGTACTTC.

This clonotype was seen more than once but under ten times. The chain recombines TRBV20-1 with TRBJ1-2; D is uncertain. Germline V lookup: CDR1 DFQATT, CDR2 SNEGSKA (reference sequence). Trimming took 5 bases from V and 6 from J, leaving 16 bases between them. The CDR3 loop spans 13 amino acids. The CDR3 bases are TGCAGTGCTCCCCTCTTAGGGAGCCATGGCTACACCTTC. Residues: CSAPLLGSHGYTF.

The chain has TRBV18 and TRBJ2-1, with D unclear. This CDR3 spans 14 amino acids. CDR1 and CDR2 (germline): KGHSH, LQKENI. V lost 0 bases to trimming and J lost 10 bases, with 13 bases between them. The CDR3 is CASSPPGMGNEQFF. CDR3 nucleotide sequence: TGTGCCAGCTCACCACCGGGGATGGGAAACGAGCAGTTCTTC.

This clonotype turned up a few times. As DNA, the CDR3 is TGCGCCAGCAGCTTTGGCGACGTTAGCACAGATACGCAGTATTTT. Its translation: CASSFGDVSTDTQYF. The chain links TRBV5-1 to TRBJ2-3; D is unresolved. This CDR3 spans 15 amino acids. The V and J ends lost 2 bases and 0 bases respectively, with 10 bases between them. Germline CDR1 SGHRS, CDR2 YFSETQ.

Ten or more counts support this clonotype. This chain connects TRBV20-1 to TRBJ2-7, with 7 bases identical to TRBD2. The CDR3 sequence is 13 residues long. The germline V gene encodes CDR1 DFQATT and CDR2 SNEGSKA (reference sequence). V gave up 1 base and J gave up 0 bases; unmatched junction bases: 0. DNA for the CDR3: TGCAGTGCTAGAGCTAGCGGCTCCTACGAGCAGTACGTC. Its protein is CSARASGSYEQYV.

This chain connects TRBV27 to TRBJ1-4; 12 nucleotides match TRBD1. The CDR3 has 15 residues. Unmatched junction bases numbered 8, after V lost 5 bases and J lost 10 bases. Germline V gives CDR1 MNHEY, CDR2 SMNVEV (reference sequence). For the CDR3, the DNA is TGTGCCAGCAGTCCCGGGACAGGGGGCTTTGGAAAACTGTTTTTT. Protein: CASSPGTGGFGKLFF.

This clonotype was recorded many times. This rearrangement joins TRBV4-3 to TRBJ1-2; no firm D call. Between the trimmed V and J ends, which lost 3 bases and 6 bases, there was a span of 8 bases. The length of the CDR3 is 12 residues. Germline CDR1 reads LGHNA; CDR2 reads YSLEER. The DNA for the CDR3 is TGCGCCAGCAGCCAGTCGGGTGATGGCTACACCTTC. The encoded protein is CASSQSGDGYTF.

This chain connects TRBV25-1 to TRBJ2-7; TRBD1 aligns across 7 bases. There are 15 residues in the CDR3. V was pared by 6 bases and J by 2 bases, with 10 bases of the junction left unmatched. From germline, CDR1 is MGHDK and CDR2 SYGVNS. CDR3 sequence: CASRFSTGSTYEQYF. As DNA, the CDR3 is TGTGCCAGCAGGTTCTCGACAGGGTCAACCTACGAGCAGTACTTC.